A single sample gave rise to the 14 T cell receptor beta chains below, sequenced in a study of CD8+CD57+ T cells in acquired aplastic anemia. Researchers used genomic DNA as the template to profile TCR beta VDJ and CDR3. MiXCR, run by TCRdb on the reads, gives a single entry per CDR3 protein. Among 80,000 or so distinct CDR3 sequences, 40% to 50% were seen once, and the ten largest hold roughly 70%. The sequenced sample was sorted CD4+, CD8+, or CD8+CD57+ T cells (not recorded which) from PBMCs. The receptors come from a human donor in good health, serving as a control.

This clonotype was counted ten times or more. J is TRBJ2-3 and V is TRBV25-1; possible D gene TRBD2, 6 bases. V lost 6 bases and J 0 bases, leaving 10 bases between the germline ends. Germline lookup yields CDR1 MGHDK and CDR2 SYGVNS. The CDR3 runs 14 residues. DNA for the CDR3: TGTGCCAGCAGCCAGGCGGGGAGCACAGATACGCAGTATTTT. This encodes CASSQAGSTDTQYF.

CDR3 DNA sequence: TGTGCCAGCATGGGACAGGGGAGGGATGAGCAGTTCTTC. This codes for CASMGQGRDEQFF. This chain joins TRBV2 and TRBJ2-1, with TRBD1 identical over 10 bases. V lost 7 bases to trimming and J lost 8 bases; unmatched junction nucleotides: 5. From germline, CDR1 is SNHLY and CDR2 FYNNEI. The length of the CDR3 is 13 residues.

This chain joins TRBV7-3 and TRBJ2-2, with D perhaps TRBD1 or TRBD2 (6 bases each). The CDR3 runs to 18 residues. The germline V gene has CDR1 SGHTA and CDR2 FQGTGA. Trimming took 5 bases from V and 1 from J, leaving 20 bases between them. CDR3 sequence (DNA): TGTGCCAGCAGCCCGACAGGAGGGGCGTCCTTGAACACCGGGGAGCTGTTTTTT. Translation: CASSPTGGASLNTGELFF. Complete variable domain (other parts from reference TRBV7-3 and TRBJ2-2): GAGVSQTPSNKVTEKGKYVELRCDPISGHTALYWYRQSLGQGPEFLIYFQGTGAADDSGLPNDRFFAVRPEGSVSTLKIQRTERGDSAVYLCASSPTGGASLNTGELFFGEGSRLTVL.

This clonotype was picked up many times. The genes are TRBV12-3 or TRBV12-4 and TRBJ1-6; D possibly corresponds to TRBD1 (6 bases). Trimming took off 3 bases at V and 7 bases at J, with 13 bases between the two ends. CDR3 length: 15 residues. The CDR3 DNA reads as TGTGCCAGCAGTTTGGATGCAGGGGACAATTCACCCCTCCACTTT. Protein sequence: CASSLDAGDNSPLHF.

V gene TRBV15 combines with J gene TRBJ2-7, with 9 bases that match TRBD1. V lost 6 bases to trimming and J lost 2 bases; unmatched junction nucleotides: 5. Germline CDR1 is LNHNV and CDR2 is YYDKDF (reference sequence). The CDR3 has 14 amino acids. The DNA of the CDR3 is TGTGCCACCAGTTCCGGGACAGGGACCTACGAGCAGTACTTC. Amino acid sequence: CATSSGTGTYEQYF.

This clonotype turned up a few times. The chain links TRBV6-1 to TRBJ2-2; no reliable D call. Germline V gives CDR1 MNHNS, CDR2 SASEGT. V was pared by 5 bases and J by 5 bases, with 9 bases between. CDR3 length: 13 amino acids. The CDR3 region has the DNA TGTGCCAGCAGTATGTCCAGAACCGGGGAGCTGTTTTTT. Translation gives CASSMSRTGELFF.

This chain uses TRBV29-1 with TRBJ2-5, with 9 bases fitting TRBD1. V shed 3 bases and J 4 bases; nucleotides not matched to a gene: 3. Per the germline V gene, CDR1 is SQVTM and CDR2 is ANQGSEA. The CDR3 sequence is 13 residues long. The CDR3 DNA follows: TGCAGCGTTGAGACGGACAGGGGAGAGACCCAGTACTTC. This translates into CSVETDRGETQYF. Based on the CDR3 plus reference TRBV29-1 and TRBJ2-5, the full variable domain is SAVISQKPSRDICQRGTSLTIQCQVDSQVTMMFWYRQQPGQSLTLIATANQGSEATYESGFVIDKFPISRPNLTFSTLTVSNMSPEDSSIYLCSVETDRGETQYFGPGTRLLVL.

Notes on this clonotype: The junction departs from the called germline gene at one end, perhaps through a read error. The chain couples TRBV14 to TRBJ2-7; D is undetermined. The CDR3 contains 13 residues. Germline CDR1 SGHDN, CDR2 FVKESK. The CDR3 here is CASGHQGHYEQYF. In nucleotides, the CDR3 is TGTGCCAGCGGCCACCAAGGGCACTACGAGCAGTACTTC.

Here the CDR3 reads CASIGRVGNYGYTF. In DNA, the CDR3 is TGTGCCAGCATTGGAAGGGTCGGAAACTATGGCTACACCTTC. V is TRBV7-9 and J is TRBJ1-2, with no clear D. Germline V gene data show CDR1 as SEHNR and CDR2 as FQNEAQ (reference sequence). V lost 7 bases, J lost 2 bases, and 14 bases lay in between. The CDR3 loop spans 14 amino acids.

The chain joins TRBV15 to TRBJ2-1; the match to TRBD2 covers 12 bases. The junction had 3 bases not matched to a gene; V was cut back by 5 bases and J by 4 bases. This CDR3 is 15 amino acids long. Germline V gene lookup returns CDR1 LNHNV and CDR2 YYDKDF (reference sequence). The DNA for the CDR3 is TGTGCCACCAGCGGTGGACTAGCGGGATACAATGAGCAGTTCTTC. As protein: CATSGGLAGYNEQFF.

This clonotype came up once. A much larger clone sits a single nucleotide away, making a read error possible. The chain is built from TRBV25-1 and TRBJ2-3; D possibly corresponds to TRBD2 (5 bases). Trimming cost V 6 bases and J 5 bases, with 15 bases left between them. In germline, CDR1 is MGHDK, CDR2 SYGVNS. The CDR3 loop spans 14 amino acids. The CDR3 is CASSSTGYIDTQYF. In DNA form, the CDR3 reads TGTGCCAGCAGCTCAACGGGGTACATAGATACGCAGTATTTT.

This clonotype appeared many times. J is TRBJ1-2 and V is TRBV7-9; possible D gene TRBD1, 6 bases. The length of the CDR3 is 18 residues. Germline V gene data show CDR1 as SEHNR and CDR2 as FQNEAQ (reference sequence). Trimming removed 4 bases at V and 4 bases at J, with 25 bases between. The CDR3 reads CASSSSMGAWPQGYGYTF. DNA for the CDR3: TGTGCCAGCAGCTCAAGCATGGGGGCTTGGCCGCAGGGCTATGGCTACACCTTC.

The chain couples TRBV2 to TRBJ2-7; D possibly corresponds to TRBD2 (7 bases). The CDR3 contains 13 residues. Germline CDR1 reads SNHLY; CDR2 reads FYNNEI. V dropped 6 bases and J dropped 5 bases, with 14 bases sitting between them. This CDR3 reads CASRLDGGHEQYF. The CDR3, as DNA: TGTGCCAGCAGGCTTGACGGGGGGCACGAGCAGTACTTC.

This clonotype was detected a few times. V and J are TRBV4-2 and TRBJ1-2, with D tentatively TRBD1 (5 bases). This CDR3 region has 16 residues. V shed 4 bases and J shed 3 bases, with 18 bases lying between them. CDR1 is LGHNA and CDR2 is YNFKEQ in the germline V gene. The chain's CDR3 is CASSPVTRDSDYGYTF. The CDR3 nucleotides are TGTGCCAGCAGCCCCGTGACCCGAGACAGTGACTATGGCTACACCTTC.